One and the same sample provided the 16 T cell receptor beta chains below, sequenced in a study of T cells in Graves' hyperthyroidism and ophthalmopathy. RNA transcripts served as the template for amplifying TCR beta CDR3 regions. TCR CDR3 regions were first amplified by RT-PCR with HTBI primers. TCRdb re-analysed the multiplex PCR reads in MiXCR, keeping a single row per CDR3 protein. The repertoire has 85,000 to 110,000 distinct CDR3 sequences, 45% to 50% of them found once; the top ten carry 20% to 30%. Specimen: blood. These receptors were collected from a middle-aged man with Graves' hyperthyroidism.

This clonotype was counted at least ten times. The chain carries TRBV7-8 and TRBJ2-6; 9 nucleotides match TRBD1. Germline V gives CDR1 SGHVS, CDR2 FQNEAQ. V was pared by 3 bases and J by 2 bases, with 5 bases of the junction left unmatched. The CDR3 length is 17 residues. The CDR3 spells CASSFRDRAAGANVLTF. In nucleotides, the CDR3 is TGTGCCAGCAGCTTCCGGGACAGGGCTGCTGGGGCCAACGTCCTGACTTTC.

This clonotype was recorded at least ten times. The CDR3 DNA sequence: TGTGCCAGTAGGGACCGGACAGGTGCCTACGAGCAGTACTTC. The encoded protein is CASRDRTGAYEQYF. The V and J genes are TRBV19 and TRBJ2-7, with 7 positions matching TRBD1. Germline-derived CDR1 and CDR2 are LNHDA and SQIVND (reference sequence). CDR3 length equals 14 residues. Unmatched junction bases numbered 7, after V lost 6 bases and J lost 2 bases.

V gene TRBV5-1 combines with J gene TRBJ2-7; 11 bases are shared with TRBD2. This CDR3 contains 16 residues. Germline CDR1 reads SGHRS; CDR2 reads YFSETQ. Trimming at V came to 3 bases and at J to 6 bases, leaving 11 bases not matched to a gene. The CDR3: CASSSGVSGGAGEQYF. The CDR3 DNA reads TGCGCCAGCAGCTCAGGCGTTAGCGGGGGGGCGGGCGAGCAGTACTTC.

V and J are TRBV7-6 and TRBJ1-6; D is undetermined. The germline CDR1 and CDR2 sequences are SGHVS and FNYEAQ. This CDR3 is 11 amino acids long. Trimming left V 3 bases short and J 14 bases short, with 8 bases between. The CDR3 loop reads CASSFVGTLHF. CDR3 bases: TGTGCCAGCAGCTTTGTTGGGACCCTCCACTTT.

The V gene is TRBV30, the J gene TRBJ1-6; 11 bases match TRBD1. This CDR3 spans 15 amino acids. V was pared by 5 bases and J by 8 bases, with 8 bases of the junction left unmatched. CDR1 GTSNPN and CDR2 SVGIG come from the germline V gene (reference sequence). CDR3 amino acids: CAWANRDRGYSPLHF. CDR3 in DNA: TGTGCCTGGGCTAACCGGGACAGGGGGTATTCACCCCTCCACTTT.

This clonotype was recorded many times. This chain joins TRBV20-1 and TRBJ2-2; possibly TRBD1 or TRBD2 for D (6 bases each). In germline, CDR1 is DFQATT, CDR2 SNEGSKA (reference sequence). The CDR3 sequence is 16 residues long. Trimming took 0 bases from V and 15 from J, leaving 26 bases between them. The CDR3 region is CSARDPQRGGGGYLFF. The CDR3 DNA sequence: TGCAGTGCTAGAGATCCCCAGCGAGGAGGGGGAGGATATTTGTTTTTT.

This clonotype was detected many times. The J gene is TRBJ2-3, the V gene TRBV11-2, with a possible D match to TRBD1 (5 bases). Germline CDR1 is SGHAT and CDR2 is FQNNGV. V lost 1 base to trimming and J lost 1 base, with 12 bases between them. This CDR3 contains 16 residues. The CDR3 sequence is CASSLAGRGRTDTQYF. The CDR3 DNA is TGTGCCAGCAGCTTAGCAGGTAGGGGCCGCACAGATACGCAGTATTTT.

In this sample, this clonotype turned up many times. A much bigger clone sits one base away, suggesting this may be a read error. This chain links TRBV29-1 with TRBJ2-3, with D perhaps matching TRBD1 (6 bases). Trimming stripped 2 bases from V and 4 bases from J, with 16 bases between. The CDR3 consists of 15 residues. The germline V gene encodes CDR1 SQVTM and CDR2 ANQGSEA. The CDR3, as DNA: TGCAGCGTTGAAAAGGGACACCTCGCCGCAGATACGCAGTATTTT. Translated: CSVEKGHLAADTQYF.

This sequence joins TRBV7-9 and TRBJ2-7; 12 positions match TRBD2. Trimming cost V 6 bases and J 2 bases; bases outside gene matches: 2. Germline values: CDR1 SEHNR, CDR2 FQNEAQ (reference sequence). This CDR3 has 14 residues. The DNA for the CDR3 is TGTGCCAGCAGACTAGCGGGAGGAACCTACGAGCAGTACTTC. Amino acid sequence: CASRLAGGTYEQYF.

This clonotype occurred many times. This chain connects TRBV10-1 to TRBJ1-3, with TRBD1 identical over 7 bases. Germline values: CDR1 WNHNN, CDR2 SYGVQD (reference sequence). Trimming cost V 3 bases and J 0 bases; bases outside gene matches: 11. The CDR3 covers 18 residues. This CDR3 is CASSDWDSRSFSGNTIYF. CDR3 coding DNA: TGCGCCAGCAGTGATTGGGACAGCCGGTCGTTCTCTGGAAACACCATATATTTT.

The genes are TRBV14 and TRBJ2-7, with a possible D match to TRBD2 (5 bases). CDR3 length: 14 amino acids. V gave up 11 bases and J gave up 6 bases, with 23 bases separating them. Germline V gene sequence: CDR1 SGHDN, CDR2 FVKESK. CDR3 bases: TGTGCCTGGAAGGCATTGGGAGACCTTTGCGAGCAGTACTTC. As protein: CAWKALGDLCEQYF.

This clonotype was detected many times. The chain links TRBV5-1 to TRBJ1-2, with 11 bases aligning to TRBD1. Unmatched junction bases numbered 6, after V lost 4 bases and J lost 7 bases. The CDR3 is made up of 14 amino acids. Per germline, CDR1 SGHRS and CDR2 YFSETQ. The DNA of the CDR3 is TGCGCCAGCAGCAGCGGACAGGGGGCGGTTGGCTACACCTTC. It yields the protein CASSSGQGAVGYTF.

Concerning this clonotype itself: At one end the junction does not follow the germline gene, possibly because of a read error. This chain uses TRBV5-1 with TRBJ2-3; D gene unclear. Germline V gene sequence: CDR1 SGHRS, CDR2 YFSETQ. This CDR3 is built from 14 residues. CDR3 protein: CASSKDGYTDTLYF. The CDR3 coding sequence is TGCGCCAGCAGCAAGGACGGCTACACAGATACGCTGTATTTT.

J is TRBJ2-5 and V is TRBV7-6; D unclear. V was cut by 4 bases and J by 1 base, with 7 bases left in between. Germline CDR1 SGHVS, CDR2 FNYEAQ. This CDR3 contains 13 residues. CDR3 DNA: TGTGCCAGCAGCTGGTCATTCCAAGAGACCCAGTACTTC. It translates to CASSWSFQETQYF.

This clonotype was seen only once. CDR3 sequence: CASQTGLGTEAFF. The CDR3 nucleotides read TGTGCCTCGCAGACAGGGTTGGGGACTGAAGCTTTCTTT. V and J are TRBV24-1 and TRBJ1-1, with 7 bases fitting TRBD1. Germline V CDR1 and CDR2: KGHDR, SFDVKD. This CDR3 region has 13 residues. Germline trimming cut 12 bases from V and 5 bases from J; bases unmatched to any gene: 11.

A single count supports this clonotype. V usage is TRBV7-9 and J usage is TRBJ2-1; D uncertain. The CDR3 contains 14 residues. Looked up from germline, CDR1 is SEHNR and CDR2 is FQNEAQ (reference sequence). V lost 5 bases to trimming and J lost 8 bases, with 16 bases between them. The CDR3 loop is CASSPHGITYEQFF. CDR3 bases: TGTGCCAGCAGCCCCCATGGCATTACCTATGAGCAGTTCTTC.